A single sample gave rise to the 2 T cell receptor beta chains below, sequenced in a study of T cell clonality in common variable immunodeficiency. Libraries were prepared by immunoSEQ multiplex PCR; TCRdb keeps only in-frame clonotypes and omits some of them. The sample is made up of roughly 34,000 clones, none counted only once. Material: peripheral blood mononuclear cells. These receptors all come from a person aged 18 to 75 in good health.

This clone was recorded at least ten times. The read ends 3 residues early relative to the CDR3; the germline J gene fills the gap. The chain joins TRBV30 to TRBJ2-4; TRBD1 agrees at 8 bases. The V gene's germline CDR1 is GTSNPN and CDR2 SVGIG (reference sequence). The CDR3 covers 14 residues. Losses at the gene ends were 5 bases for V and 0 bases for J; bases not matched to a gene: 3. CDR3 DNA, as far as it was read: TGTGCCTGGTCGACAGGGGTAGCCAAAAACATT. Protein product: CAWSTGVAKNI. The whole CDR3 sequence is CAWSTGVAKNIQYF.

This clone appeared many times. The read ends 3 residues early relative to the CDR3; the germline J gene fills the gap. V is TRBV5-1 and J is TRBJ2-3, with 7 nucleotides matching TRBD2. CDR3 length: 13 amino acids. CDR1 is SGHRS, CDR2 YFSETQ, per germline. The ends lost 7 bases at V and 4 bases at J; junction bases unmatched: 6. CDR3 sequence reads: CASGGGSADTQYF. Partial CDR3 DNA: TGCGCCAGCGGCGGCGGGAGCGCAGATACG.